There are many counts of the clone carrying this T cell receptor beta chain. Its specificity is unknown. This record belongs to a study of T-cell memory formation after mild COVID-19. In the study overall: Largely, the TCR clusters proved donor specific.

Study-level findings and limits: Later expanders leaned CD4+, whereas clones that contracted between day 15 and 85 were balanced CD4/CD8. Second-wave clones peaking on day 37 lacked confirmed SARS-CoV-2 specificity.

Amplification by 5'RACE using constant-segment primers produced TCR alpha and TCR beta cDNA libraries that carried sample barcodes and UMIs. Each CDR3 protein gets one entry after TCRdb re-called the 5' RACE reads with MiXCR. The sample holds roughly 14,000 distinct CDR3 sequences, over 20% seen once. V shed 4 bases, J shed 2 bases, and the junction held 5 bases outside the gene matches. Germline lookup yields CDR1 SEHNR and CDR2 FQNEAQ (reference sequence). This CDR3 contains 15 residues. Source material: PBMCs or a T cell subset sorted from them (not recorded which). This chain uses TRBV7-9 with TRBJ2-7; TRBD1 matches at 10 bases. The TCR comes from a man younger than 35 who had mild COVID-19 (a few samples of this study predate the infection). Cell type and time point are not known. CDR3 DNA: TGTGCCAGCAGCTCCGACAGGGGGCGCCCCTACGAGCAGTACTTC. Its translation: CASSSDRGRPYEQYF.